These 2 T cell receptor beta chains came from one sample sequenced in a study of T cells in Graves' hyperthyroidism and ophthalmopathy. Amplified TCR beta CDR3 regions came from RNA transcripts. In the first-round RT-PCR of the TCR CDR3, the HTBI primer set was used. MiXCR was run by TCRdb on the multiplex PCR reads, yielding one entry per CDR3 protein. The table lists more than 75,000 distinct CDR3 sequences, 51% of them singletons. The sample was blood. Source of these receptors: a woman aged 40 to 50 with Graves' hyperthyroidism.

The CDR3: CSVTGGNYGYTF. The DNA of the CDR3 is TGCAGCGTGACAGGGGGCAACTATGGCTACACCTTC. The chain combines TRBV29-1 with TRBJ1-2, with TRBD1 matching 10 bases. CDR3 size: 12 residues. With 6 bases clipped from V and 2 bases from J, the junction kept 0 bases outside the gene matches. The V gene's germline CDR1 is SQVTM and CDR2 ANQGSEA. The variable domain in full, with the rest retrieved from reference TRBV29-1 and TRBJ1-2, is SAVISQKPSRDICQRGTSLTIQCQVDSQVTMMFWYRQQPGQSLTLIATANQGSEATYESGFVIDKFPISRPNLTFSTLTVSNMSPEDSSIYLCSVTGGNYGYTFGSGTRLTVV.

This clonotype was seen ten or more times. The rearrangement uses TRBV24-1 and TRBJ2-7; 8 bases fit TRBD1. V shed 5 bases, J shed 5 bases, and the junction held 7 bases outside the gene matches. This CDR3 is built from 14 residues. From germline, CDR1 is KGHDR and CDR2 SFDVKD. The chain's CDR3 is CATSGPRGPNEQYF. CDR3 coding DNA: TGTGCCACCAGTGGTCCCAGGGGGCCCAACGAGCAGTACTTC.